Listed below are T cell receptor beta chains from one sample, sequenced in a study of blood T cell repertoires in COVID-19. Sequencing used immunoSEQ multiplex PCR; TCRdb keeps in-frame clones, though not all of them. Among over 75,000 clones listed, about 77% were seen once. Sequencing used peripheral blood. The receptor source for this set is a human donor in a cohort sampled during active COVID-19. Both conserved end residues are part of each CDR3. D genes are given only for firm matches. Clone sizes are given selectively: once, few, many, or a class where the clone is expanded.

v_gene: TRBV5-1; d_gene: TRBD2; abundance: .; j_gene: TRBJ2-1; CDR3aa: CASSLGTSGGGEQFF; CDR3nt: TGCGCCAGCAGCCTAGGGACTAGCGGGGGAGGTGAGCAGTTCTTC
v_gene: TRBV6-1; d_gene: .; abundance: .; j_gene: TRBJ1-4; CDR3aa: CASSEWGGANEKLFF; CDR3nt: TGTGCCAGCAGTGAATGGGGGGGTGCGAATGAAAAACTGTTTTTT
v_gene: TRBV7-2; d_gene: TRBD2; abundance: few; j_gene: TRBJ2-4; CDR3aa: CASSFSGVLAKNIQYF; CDR3nt: TGTGCCAGCAGCTTTAGCGGGGTCCTAGCCAAAAACATTCAGTACTTC
v_gene: TRBV3-1/TRBV3-2; d_gene: TRBD1; abundance: .; j_gene: TRBJ2-5; CDR3aa: CASSQVGQGKTQYF; CDR3nt: TGTGCCAGCAGCCAAGTGGGACAGGGAAAGACCCAGTACTTC
v_gene: TRBV7-2; d_gene: TRBD2; abundance: .; j_gene: TRBJ2-2; CDR3aa: CASSRPAGGQTGELFF; CDR3nt: TGTGCCAGCAGCCGGCCAGCGGGGGGGCAGACCGGGGAGCTGTTTTTT
v_gene: TRBV28; d_gene: .; abundance: .; j_gene: TRBJ1-1; CDR3aa: CASSTPGGGAEAFF; CDR3nt: TGTGCCAGCAGTACCCCGGGGGGTGGGGCTGAAGCTTTCTTT
v_gene: TRBV5-3; d_gene: TRBD1; abundance: .; j_gene: TRBJ1-6; CDR3aa: CARSRRQGSNSPLHF; CDR3nt: TGTGCCAGAAGCAGGAGACAGGGGTCTAATTCACCCCTCCACTTT
v_gene: TRBV7-9; d_gene: TRBD1; abundance: .; j_gene: TRBJ1-1; CDR3aa: CASSPLTGGDRTEAFF; CDR3nt: TGTGCCAGCAGCCCACTTACAGGGGGCGACAGAACTGAAGCTTTCTTT
v_gene: TRBV5-1; d_gene: .; abundance: few; j_gene: TRBJ1-3; CDR3aa: CASSVGGSGNTIYF; CDR3nt: TGCGCCAGTTCTGTGGGGGGCTCTGGAAACACCATATATTTT
v_gene: TRBV3-1/TRBV3-2; d_gene: .; abundance: .; j_gene: TRBJ2-7; CDR3aa: CGAGNSYEQYF; CDR3nt: TGTGGAGCCGGGAACTCCTACGAGCAGTACTTC
v_gene: TRBV7-8; d_gene: .; abundance: .; j_gene: TRBJ1-5; CDR3aa: CASSLAGAGLRGNQPQHF; CDR3nt: TGTGCCAGCAGCTTAGCGGGGGCGGGCCTTAGGGGCAATCAGCCCCAGCATTTT
v_gene: TRBV24-1; d_gene: TRBD1; abundance: .; j_gene: TRBJ1-4; CDR3aa: CATSDPTGIGEKLFF; CDR3nt: TGTGCCACCAGTGATCCGACAGGGATCGGGGAAAAACTGTTTTTT
v_gene: TRBV6-6; d_gene: .; abundance: .; j_gene: TRBJ1-2; CDR3aa: CASSYRGKNYGYTF; CDR3nt: TGTGCCAGCAGTTACCGGGGGAAGAACTATGGCTACACCTTC
v_gene: TRBV7-2; d_gene: .; abundance: once; j_gene: TRBJ2-7; CDR3aa: CASSQGLGAPYEQYF; CDR3nt: TGTGCCAGCAGCCAGGGACTCGGGGCCCCCTACGAGCAGTACTTC
v_gene: TRBV5-8; d_gene: TRBD1; abundance: .; j_gene: TRBJ1-5; CDR3aa: CASSLRQGTGNQPQHF; CDR3nt: TGTGCCAGCAGCCTCCGACAGGGAACGGGCAATCAGCCCCAGCATTTT
v_gene: TRBV3-1/TRBV3-2; d_gene: TRBD1; abundance: .; j_gene: TRBJ2-7; CDR3aa: CASSQVDRGEYEQYF; CDR3nt: TGTGCCAGCAGCCAGGTGGACAGGGGTGAGTACGAGCAGTACTTC
v_gene: TRBV18; d_gene: TRBD1; abundance: .; j_gene: TRBJ1-4; CDR3aa: CASSPGTGVEKLFF; CDR3nt: TGTGCCAGCTCACCCGGGACAGGGGTTGAAAAACTGTTTTTT
v_gene: TRBV28; d_gene: .; abundance: .; j_gene: TRBJ1-3; CDR3aa: CASSLGGGSSGNTIYF; CDR3nt: TGTGCCAGCAGTTTAGGGGGGGGGAGCTCTGGAAACACCATATATTTT
v_gene: TRBV5-1; d_gene: TRBD1; abundance: .; j_gene: TRBJ1-1; CDR3aa: CASSEQGENTEAFF; CDR3nt: TGCGCCAGCAGCGAACAGGGGGAGAACACTGAAGCTTTCTTT
v_gene: TRBV6-6; d_gene: .; abundance: .; j_gene: TRBJ1-5; CDR3aa: CASNPNQGTGNQPQHF; CDR3nt: TGTGCCAGCAACCCCAACCAGGGGACCGGCAATCAGCCCCAGCATTTT
v_gene: TRBV6-1; d_gene: TRBD1; abundance: once; j_gene: TRBJ1-1; CDR3aa: CASSDGGAGGENTEAFF; CDR3nt: TGTGCCAGCAGTGATGGCGGGGCAGGGGGTGAGAACACTGAAGCTTTCTTT
v_gene: TRBV5-4; d_gene: TRBD2; abundance: .; j_gene: TRBJ2-3; CDR3aa: CASSLAGGPSADTQYF; CDR3nt: TGTGCCAGCAGCCTAGCGGGGGGGCCTAGTGCAGATACGCAGTATTTT
v_gene: TRBV28; d_gene: TRBD1; abundance: .; j_gene: TRBJ1-3; CDR3aa: CASSRGQMMTGNTIYF; CDR3nt: TGTGCCAGCAGCCGGGGACAGATGATGACTGGAAACACCATATATTTT
v_gene: TRBV7-8; d_gene: .; abundance: .; j_gene: TRBJ2-7; CDR3aa: CASSRRDGGSYEQYF; CDR3nt: TGTGCCAGCAGCCGCCGGGACGGAGGGTCCTACGAGCAGTACTTC
v_gene: TRBV7-8; d_gene: TRBD1; abundance: once; j_gene: TRBJ2-1; CDR3aa: CASSPHGTGEGRPSYNEQFF; CDR3nt: TGTGCCAGCAGCCCACACGGGACAGGGGAGGGTAGGCCCTCCTACAATGAGCAGTTCTTC
v_gene: TRBV12-3/TRBV12-4; d_gene: .; abundance: .; j_gene: TRBJ2-7; CDR3aa: CASNLGHTYEQYF; CDR3nt: TGTGCCAGCAATCTTGGACACACCTACGAGCAGTACTTC
v_gene: TRBV24-1; d_gene: .; abundance: .; j_gene: TRBJ1-2; CDR3aa: CATWTSLRGYTF; CDR3nt: TGTGCCACCTGGACATCTCTGCGAGGCTACACCTTC
v_gene: TRBV4-1; d_gene: .; abundance: many; j_gene: TRBJ2-2; CDR3aa: CASSQEQAGELFF; CDR3nt: TGCGCCAGCAGCCAAGAACAAGCCGGGGAGCTGTTTTTT
v_gene: TRBV6-6; d_gene: .; abundance: .; j_gene: TRBJ1-5; CDR3aa: CASSPRVGDQPQHF; CDR3nt: TGTGCCAGCAGCCCCAGGGTAGGAGATCAGCCCCAGCATTTT
v_gene: TRBV28; d_gene: .; abundance: .; j_gene: TRBJ2-2; CDR3aa: CASLVGGSGHTGELFF; CDR3nt: TGTGCCAGCCTAGTTGGAGGATCGGGCCACACCGGGGAGCTGTTTTTT
v_gene: TRBV28; d_gene: TRBD1; abundance: .; j_gene: TRBJ2-1; CDR3aa: CASSLGTGGIDEQFF; CDR3nt: TGTGCCAGCAGTTTGGGGACAGGGGGGATTGATGAGCAGTTCTTC
v_gene: TRBV12-3/TRBV12-4; d_gene: .; abundance: .; j_gene: TRBJ2-3; CDR3aa: CASSRGARDTQYF; CDR3nt: TGTGCCAGTTCCCGGGGAGCACGGGATACGCAGTATTTT
v_gene: TRBV27; d_gene: .; abundance: .; j_gene: TRBJ1-2; CDR3aa: CASSLRGIYGYTF; CDR3nt: TGTGCCAGCAGTTTAAGGGGTATCTATGGCTACACCTTC
v_gene: TRBV13; d_gene: .; abundance: .; j_gene: TRBJ1-5; CDR3aa: CASSAGPAGQPQHF; CDR3nt: TGTGCCAGCAGCGCCGGACCAGCGGGACAGCCCCAGCATTTT
v_gene: TRBV20-1; d_gene: .; abundance: .; j_gene: TRBJ1-3; CDR3aa: CSARRPGAIYF; CDR3nt: TGCAGTGCTAGAAGGCCGGGTGCCATATATTTT
v_gene: TRBV2; d_gene: .; abundance: .; j_gene: TRBJ1-1; CDR3aa: CASRSDRLEAFF; CDR3nt: TGTGCCAGCAGATCCGACAGACTTGAAGCTTTCTTT
v_gene: TRBV5-4; d_gene: .; abundance: .; j_gene: TRBJ2-7; CDR3aa: CATSSGGHEAYEQYF; CDR3nt: TGTGCGACCAGTTCAGGGGGGCACGAGGCCTACGAGCAGTACTTC
v_gene: TRBV5-1; d_gene: TRBD2; abundance: once; j_gene: TRBJ2-3; CDR3aa: CATSSGGADTQYF; CDR3nt: TGCGCCACCTCTAGCGGGGGGGCAGATACGCAGTATTTT
v_gene: TRBV28; d_gene: TRBD1; abundance: .; j_gene: TRBJ1-2; CDR3aa: CASSVTRTGGGYGYTF; CDR3nt: TGTGCCAGCAGTGTGACCCGAACAGGGGGAGGCTATGGCTACACCTTC
v_gene: TRBV19; d_gene: TRBD1; abundance: once; j_gene: TRBJ1-6; CDR3aa: CASRDGTGGNSPLHF; CDR3nt: TGTGCCAGTAGAGATGGGACAGGGGGCAACTCACCCCTCCACTTT
v_gene: TRBV6-2/TRBV6-3; d_gene: .; abundance: .; j_gene: TRBJ1-2; CDR3aa: CASSYIRQQNGYTF; CDR3nt: TGTGCCAGCAGTTACATTCGGCAACAGAATGGCTACACCTTC
v_gene: TRBV7-2; d_gene: TRBD1; abundance: few; j_gene: TRBJ1-5; CDR3aa: CASSLEGQGANQPQHF; CDR3nt: TGTGCCAGCAGCTTAGAGGGACAGGGCGCTAATCAGCCCCAGCATTTT
v_gene: TRBV24-1; d_gene: TRBD2; abundance: once; j_gene: TRBJ2-3; CDR3aa: CATSAKGRATDTQYF; CDR3nt: TGTGCCACCAGTGCCAAAGGGAGGGCCACAGATACGCAGTATTTT
v_gene: TRBV2; d_gene: TRBD1; abundance: .; j_gene: TRBJ2-7; CDR3aa: CASIPDRGVSYEQYF; CDR3nt: TGTGCCAGCATTCCGGACAGGGGTGTCTCCTACGAGCAGTACTTC
v_gene: TRBV5-1; d_gene: TRBD1; abundance: .; j_gene: TRBJ1-4; CDR3aa: CASSPGTGVNEKLFF; CDR3nt: TGCGCCAGCAGCCCGGGGACAGGGGTTAATGAAAAACTGTTTTTT
v_gene: TRBV3-1/TRBV3-2; d_gene: .; abundance: .; j_gene: TRBJ2-7; CDR3aa: CASSQASYEQYF; CDR3nt: TGTGCCAGCAGCCAAGCTTCCTACGAGCAGTACTTC
v_gene: TRBV28; d_gene: TRBD1; abundance: .; j_gene: TRBJ1-5; CDR3aa: CASSSRTGGSHQPQHF; CDR3nt: TGTGCCAGCAGTTCCAGGACAGGGGGGTCCCATCAGCCCCAGCATTTT
v_gene: TRBV5-6; d_gene: .; abundance: .; j_gene: TRBJ1-2; CDR3aa: CASSPRGGENYGYTF; CDR3nt: TGTGCCAGCAGCCCGCGGGGAGGGGAGAACTATGGCTACACCTTC